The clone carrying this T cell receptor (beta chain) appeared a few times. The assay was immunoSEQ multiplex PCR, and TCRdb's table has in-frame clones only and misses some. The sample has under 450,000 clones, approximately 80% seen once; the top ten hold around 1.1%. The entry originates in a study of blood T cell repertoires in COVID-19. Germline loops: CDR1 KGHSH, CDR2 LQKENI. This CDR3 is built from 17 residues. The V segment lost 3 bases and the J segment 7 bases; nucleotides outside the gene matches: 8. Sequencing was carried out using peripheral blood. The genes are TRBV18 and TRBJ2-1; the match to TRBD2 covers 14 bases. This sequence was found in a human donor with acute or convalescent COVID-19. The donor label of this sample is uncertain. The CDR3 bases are TGTGCCAGCTCACCTTCGGGACTAGCGGGAGATGGAAATGAGCAGTTCTTC. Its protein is CASSPSGLAGDGNEQFF.